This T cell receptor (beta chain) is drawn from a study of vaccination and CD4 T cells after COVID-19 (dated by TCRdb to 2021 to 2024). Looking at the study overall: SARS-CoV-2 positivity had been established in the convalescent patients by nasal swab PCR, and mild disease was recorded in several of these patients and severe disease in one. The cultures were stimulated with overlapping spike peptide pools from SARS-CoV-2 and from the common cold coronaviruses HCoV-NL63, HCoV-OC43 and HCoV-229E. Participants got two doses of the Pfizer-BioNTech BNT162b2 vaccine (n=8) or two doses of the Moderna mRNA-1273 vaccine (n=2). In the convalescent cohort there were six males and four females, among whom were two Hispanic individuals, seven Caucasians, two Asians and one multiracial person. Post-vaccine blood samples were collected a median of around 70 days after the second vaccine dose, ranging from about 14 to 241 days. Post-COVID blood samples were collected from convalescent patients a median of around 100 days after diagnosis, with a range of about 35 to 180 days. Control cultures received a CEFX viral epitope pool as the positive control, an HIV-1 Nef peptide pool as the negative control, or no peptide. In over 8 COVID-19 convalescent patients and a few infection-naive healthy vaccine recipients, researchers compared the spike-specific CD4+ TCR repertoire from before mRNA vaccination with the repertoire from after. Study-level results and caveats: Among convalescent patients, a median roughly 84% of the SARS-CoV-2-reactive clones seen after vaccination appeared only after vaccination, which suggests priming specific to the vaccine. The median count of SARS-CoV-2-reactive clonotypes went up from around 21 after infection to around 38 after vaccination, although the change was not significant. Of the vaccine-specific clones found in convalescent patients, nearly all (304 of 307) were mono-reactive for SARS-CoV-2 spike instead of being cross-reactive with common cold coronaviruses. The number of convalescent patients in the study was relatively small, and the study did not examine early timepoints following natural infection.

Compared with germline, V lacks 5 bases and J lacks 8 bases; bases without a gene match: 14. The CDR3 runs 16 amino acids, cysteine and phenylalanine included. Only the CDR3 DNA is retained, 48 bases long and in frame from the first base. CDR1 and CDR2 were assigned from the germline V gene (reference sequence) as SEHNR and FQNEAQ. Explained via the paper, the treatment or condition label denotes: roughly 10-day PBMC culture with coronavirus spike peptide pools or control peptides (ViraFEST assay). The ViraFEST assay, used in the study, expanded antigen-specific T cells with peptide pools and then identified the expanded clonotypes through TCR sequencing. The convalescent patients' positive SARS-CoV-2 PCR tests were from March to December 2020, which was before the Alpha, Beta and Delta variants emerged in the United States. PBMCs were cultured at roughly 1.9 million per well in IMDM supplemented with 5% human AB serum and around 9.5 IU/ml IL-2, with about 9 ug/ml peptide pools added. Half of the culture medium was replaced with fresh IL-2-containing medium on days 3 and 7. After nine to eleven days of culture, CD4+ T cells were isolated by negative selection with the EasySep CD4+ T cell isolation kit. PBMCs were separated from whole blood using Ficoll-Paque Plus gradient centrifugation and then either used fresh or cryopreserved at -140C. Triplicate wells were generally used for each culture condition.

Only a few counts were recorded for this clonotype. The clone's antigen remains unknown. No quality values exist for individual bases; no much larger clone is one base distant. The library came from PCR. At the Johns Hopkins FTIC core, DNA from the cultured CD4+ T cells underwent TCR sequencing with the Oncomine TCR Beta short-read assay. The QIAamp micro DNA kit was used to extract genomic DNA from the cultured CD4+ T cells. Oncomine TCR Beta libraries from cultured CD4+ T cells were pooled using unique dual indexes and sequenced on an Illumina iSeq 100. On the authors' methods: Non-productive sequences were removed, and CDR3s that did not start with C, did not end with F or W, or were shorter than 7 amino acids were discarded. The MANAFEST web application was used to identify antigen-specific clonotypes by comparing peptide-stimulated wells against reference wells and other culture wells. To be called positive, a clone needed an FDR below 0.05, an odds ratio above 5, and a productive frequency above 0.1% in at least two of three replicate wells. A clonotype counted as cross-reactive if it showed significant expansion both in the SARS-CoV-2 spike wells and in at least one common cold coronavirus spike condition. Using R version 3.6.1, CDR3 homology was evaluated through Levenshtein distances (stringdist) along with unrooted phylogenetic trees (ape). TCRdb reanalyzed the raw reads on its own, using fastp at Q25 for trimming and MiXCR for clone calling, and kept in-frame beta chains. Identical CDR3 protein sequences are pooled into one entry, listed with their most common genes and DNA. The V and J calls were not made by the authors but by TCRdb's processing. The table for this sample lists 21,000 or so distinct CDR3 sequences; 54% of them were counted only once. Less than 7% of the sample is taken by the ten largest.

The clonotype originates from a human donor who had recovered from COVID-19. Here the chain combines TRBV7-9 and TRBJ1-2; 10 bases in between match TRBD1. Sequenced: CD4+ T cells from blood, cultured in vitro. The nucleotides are TGTGCCAGCAGCACCGGGACAGGGGTCCCCTTAGGAGGCTACACCTTC. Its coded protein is CASSTGTGVPLGGYTF.